This T cell receptor beta chain was retrieved from a study of regulatory T cells in long-lasting Graves disease. Study results and limitations: Persistent disease exhibited a predilection for TRBV28, TRBJ1-2 and TRBJ2-5.

With iRepertoire HTBI primers and Arm-PCR of CDR3 regions, TCR beta libraries were built. TCRdb fed the multiplex PCR reads into MiXCR, producing one record per CDR3 protein. The table has 400,000 to 650,000 distinct CDR3 sequences, around 15% seen once. About this clonotype itself: Its antigen is not known.

Losses at the gene ends were 0 bases for V and 7 bases for J; bases not matched to a gene: 9. Germline V lookup: CDR1 LGHDT, CDR2 YNNKEL (reference sequence). CDR3 length: 16 amino acids. This sample's time point: newly diagnosed GD, antithyroid drugs for less than 3 months. PBMCs provided the RNA from which the TCR library was made. Graves' disease diagnosis relied on American Thyroid Association guidelines. These data are also associated with another study on T cells in Graves' hyperthyroidism and ophthalmopathy. That publication notes: The model foresaw ophthalmopathy a median 6.5 months prior to onset.

This rearrangement joins TRBV3-1 to TRBJ2-1, with 7 positions matching TRBD1. The material was peripheral blood mononuclear cells (PBMCs), obtained at new diagnosis, from a patient treated with antithyroid drugs. The sequence derives from a middle-aged woman with Graves disease. The CDR3 DNA follows: TGTGCCAGCAGCCAAGATTGGGAACAGGGGTGGAATGAGCAGTTCTTC. Protein sequence: CASSQDWEQGWNEQFF.